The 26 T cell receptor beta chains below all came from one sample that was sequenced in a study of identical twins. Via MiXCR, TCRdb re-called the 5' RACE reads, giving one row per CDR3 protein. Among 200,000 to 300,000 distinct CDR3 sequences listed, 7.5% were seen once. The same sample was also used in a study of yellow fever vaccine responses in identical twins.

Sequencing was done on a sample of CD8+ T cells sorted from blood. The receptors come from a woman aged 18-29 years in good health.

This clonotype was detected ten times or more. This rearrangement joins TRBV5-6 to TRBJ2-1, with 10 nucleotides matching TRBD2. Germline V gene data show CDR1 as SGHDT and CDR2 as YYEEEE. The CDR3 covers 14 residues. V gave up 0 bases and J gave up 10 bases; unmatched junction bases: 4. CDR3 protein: CASSLDALAGEQFF. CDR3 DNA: TGTGCCAGCAGCTTGGACGCACTAGCGGGGGAGCAGTTCTTC.

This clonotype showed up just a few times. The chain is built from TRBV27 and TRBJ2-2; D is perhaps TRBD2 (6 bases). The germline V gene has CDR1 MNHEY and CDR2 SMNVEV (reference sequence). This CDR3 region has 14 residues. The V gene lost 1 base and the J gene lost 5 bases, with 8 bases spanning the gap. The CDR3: CASSLYGGTGELFF. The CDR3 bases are TGTGCCAGCAGTTTATATGGAGGGACCGGGGAGCTGTTTTTT.

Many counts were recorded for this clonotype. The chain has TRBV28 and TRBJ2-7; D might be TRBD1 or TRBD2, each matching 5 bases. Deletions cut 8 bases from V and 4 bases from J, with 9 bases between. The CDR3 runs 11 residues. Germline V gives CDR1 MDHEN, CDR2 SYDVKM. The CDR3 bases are TGTGCCAGCCGCGAGGGGTACGAGCAGTACTTC. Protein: CASREGYEQYF.

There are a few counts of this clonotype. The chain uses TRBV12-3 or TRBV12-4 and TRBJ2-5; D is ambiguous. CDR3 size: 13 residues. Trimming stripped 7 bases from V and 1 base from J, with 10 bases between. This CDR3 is CASTWTVQETQYF. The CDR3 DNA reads TGTGCCAGCACTTGGACGGTCCAAGAGACCCAGTACTTC.

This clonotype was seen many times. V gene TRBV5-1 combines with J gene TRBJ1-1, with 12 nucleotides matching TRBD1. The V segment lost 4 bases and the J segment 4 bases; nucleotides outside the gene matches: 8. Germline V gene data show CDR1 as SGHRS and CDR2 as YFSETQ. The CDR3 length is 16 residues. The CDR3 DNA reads TGCGCCAGCAGCCACGGGACAGGGGGCATTGGCACTGAAGCTTTCTTT. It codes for CASSHGTGGIGTEAFF.

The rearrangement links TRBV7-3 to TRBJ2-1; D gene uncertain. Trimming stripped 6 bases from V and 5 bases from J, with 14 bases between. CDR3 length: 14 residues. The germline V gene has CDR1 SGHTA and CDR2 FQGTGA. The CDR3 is CASSPTYPHNEQFF. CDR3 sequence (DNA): TGTGCCAGCAGTCCCACGTATCCCCACAATGAGCAGTTCTTC.

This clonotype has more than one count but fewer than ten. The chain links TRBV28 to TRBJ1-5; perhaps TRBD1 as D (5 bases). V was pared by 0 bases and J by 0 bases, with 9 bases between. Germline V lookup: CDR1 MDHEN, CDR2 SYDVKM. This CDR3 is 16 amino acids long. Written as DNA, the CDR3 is TGTGCCAGCAGTTTATGGACAGAAGTTAGCAATCAGCCCCAGCATTTT. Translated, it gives CASSLWTEVSNQPQHF.

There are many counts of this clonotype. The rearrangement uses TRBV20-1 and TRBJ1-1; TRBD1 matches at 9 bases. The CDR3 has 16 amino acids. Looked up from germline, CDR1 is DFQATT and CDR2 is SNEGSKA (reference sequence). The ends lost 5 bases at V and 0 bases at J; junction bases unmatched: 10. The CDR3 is CSAHTGQGVMNTEAFF. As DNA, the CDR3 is TGCAGTGCTCACACGGGACAGGGAGTTATGAACACTGAAGCTTTCTTT.

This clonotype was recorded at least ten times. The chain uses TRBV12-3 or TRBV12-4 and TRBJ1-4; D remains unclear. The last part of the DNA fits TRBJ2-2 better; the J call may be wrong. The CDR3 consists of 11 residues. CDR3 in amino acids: CASSTGMELFF. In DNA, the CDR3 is TGTGCCAGCAGTACTGGCATGGAGCTGTTTTTT.

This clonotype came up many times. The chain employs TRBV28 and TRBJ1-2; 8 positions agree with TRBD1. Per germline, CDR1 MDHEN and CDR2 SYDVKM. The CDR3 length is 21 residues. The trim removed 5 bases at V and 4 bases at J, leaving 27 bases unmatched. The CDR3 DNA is TGTGCCAGCAGTGTTCGGTGGGCGAGCGGACAGGGCCACGGGGCAGGCTATGGCTACACCTTC. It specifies CASSVRWASGQGHGAGYGYTF.

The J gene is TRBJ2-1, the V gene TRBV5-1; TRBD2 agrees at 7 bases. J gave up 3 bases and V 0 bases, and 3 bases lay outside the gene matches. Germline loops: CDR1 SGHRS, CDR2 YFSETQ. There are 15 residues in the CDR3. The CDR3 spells CASSLARGSYNEQFF. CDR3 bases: TGCGCCAGCAGCTTGGCTCGCGGGAGCTACAATGAGCAGTTCTTC.

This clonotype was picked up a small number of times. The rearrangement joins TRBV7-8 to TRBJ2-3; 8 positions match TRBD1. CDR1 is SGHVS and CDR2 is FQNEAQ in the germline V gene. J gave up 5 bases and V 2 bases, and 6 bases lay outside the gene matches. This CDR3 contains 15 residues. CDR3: CASSLMDRVGDTQYF. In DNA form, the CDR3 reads TGTGCCAGCAGCTTAATGGACAGGGTAGGAGATACGCAGTATTTT.

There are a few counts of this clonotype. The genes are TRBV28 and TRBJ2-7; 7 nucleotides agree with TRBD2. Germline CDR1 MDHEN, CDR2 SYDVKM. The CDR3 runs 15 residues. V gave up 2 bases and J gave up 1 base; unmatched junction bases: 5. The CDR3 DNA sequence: TGTGCCAGCAGTTTACAGGCGGGAGTGTCCTACGAGCAGTACTTC. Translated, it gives CASSLQAGVSYEQYF.

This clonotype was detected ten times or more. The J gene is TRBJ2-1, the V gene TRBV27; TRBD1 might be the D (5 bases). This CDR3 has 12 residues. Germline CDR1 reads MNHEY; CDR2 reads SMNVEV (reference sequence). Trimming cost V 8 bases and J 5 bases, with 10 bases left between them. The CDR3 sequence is CASRTPHNEQFF. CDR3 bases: TGTGCCAGCCGGACACCGCACAATGAGCAGTTCTTC.

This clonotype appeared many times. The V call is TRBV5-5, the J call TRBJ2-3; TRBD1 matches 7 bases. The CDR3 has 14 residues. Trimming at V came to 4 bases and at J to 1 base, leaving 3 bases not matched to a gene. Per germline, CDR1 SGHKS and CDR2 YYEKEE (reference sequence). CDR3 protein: CASSRQGGTDTQYF. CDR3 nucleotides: TGTGCCAGCAGCCGACAGGGAGGCACAGATACGCAGTATTTT. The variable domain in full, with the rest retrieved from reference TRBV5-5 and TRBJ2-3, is DAGVTQSPTHLIKTRGQQVTLRCSPISGHKSVSWYQQVLGQGPQFIFQYYEKEERGRGNFPDRFSARQFPNYSSELNVNALLLGDSALYLCASSRQGGTDTQYFGPGTRLTVL.

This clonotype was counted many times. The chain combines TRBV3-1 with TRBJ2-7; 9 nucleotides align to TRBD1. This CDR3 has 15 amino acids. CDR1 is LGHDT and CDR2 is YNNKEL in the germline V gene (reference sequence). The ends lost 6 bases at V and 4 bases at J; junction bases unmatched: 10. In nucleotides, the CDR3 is TGTGCCAGCAGTCGCGGGACAGGGAAGAGGTACGAGCAGTACTTC. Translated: CASSRGTGKRYEQYF.

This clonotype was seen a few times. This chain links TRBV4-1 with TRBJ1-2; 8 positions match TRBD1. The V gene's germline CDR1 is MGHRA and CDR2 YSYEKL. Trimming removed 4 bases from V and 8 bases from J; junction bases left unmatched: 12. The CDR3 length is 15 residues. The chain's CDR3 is CASSPQGEAGWGYTF. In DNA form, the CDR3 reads TGCGCCAGCAGCCCACAGGGGGAGGCGGGCTGGGGCTACACCTTC.

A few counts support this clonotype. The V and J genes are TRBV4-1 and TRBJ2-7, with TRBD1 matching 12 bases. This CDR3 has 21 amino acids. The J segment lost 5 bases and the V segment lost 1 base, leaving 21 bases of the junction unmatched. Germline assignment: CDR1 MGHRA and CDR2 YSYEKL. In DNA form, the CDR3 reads TGCGCCAGCAGCCAAGCCCAAAACTTAGAAAATGCCGGGACAGGGGGCGACGAGCAGTACTTC. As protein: CASSQAQNLENAGTGGDEQYF.

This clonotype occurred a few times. CDR3: CASSQDPPGATDTQYF. Written as DNA, the CDR3 is TGTGCCAGCAGCCAGGACCCCCCAGGAGCCACAGATACGCAGTATTTT. The chain is built from TRBV3-1 and TRBJ2-3; D call uncertain. Deletions cut 3 bases from V and 2 bases from J, with 15 bases between. The CDR3 contains 16 residues. CDR1 and CDR2 (germline): LGHDT, YNNKEL (reference sequence).

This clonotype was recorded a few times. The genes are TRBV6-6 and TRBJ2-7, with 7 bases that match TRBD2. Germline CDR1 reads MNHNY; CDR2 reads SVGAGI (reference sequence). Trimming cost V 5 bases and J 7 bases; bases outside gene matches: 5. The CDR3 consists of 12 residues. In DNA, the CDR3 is TGTGCCAGCAGTAAGACTAGCTGGGAGCAGTACTTC. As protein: CASSKTSWEQYF.

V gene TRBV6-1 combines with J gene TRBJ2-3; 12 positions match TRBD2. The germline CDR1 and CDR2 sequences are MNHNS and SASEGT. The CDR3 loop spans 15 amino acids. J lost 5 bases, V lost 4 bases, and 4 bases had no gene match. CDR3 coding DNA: TGTGCCAGCAGTGGACTAGCGGGAGAGAAAGATACGCAGTATTTT. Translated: CASSGLAGEKDTQYF.

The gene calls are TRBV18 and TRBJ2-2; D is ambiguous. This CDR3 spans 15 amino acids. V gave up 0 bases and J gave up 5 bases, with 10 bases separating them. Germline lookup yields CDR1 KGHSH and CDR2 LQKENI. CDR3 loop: CASSPPDGVTGELFF. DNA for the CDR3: TGTGCCAGCTCACCACCAGATGGGGTGACCGGGGAGCTGTTTTTT.

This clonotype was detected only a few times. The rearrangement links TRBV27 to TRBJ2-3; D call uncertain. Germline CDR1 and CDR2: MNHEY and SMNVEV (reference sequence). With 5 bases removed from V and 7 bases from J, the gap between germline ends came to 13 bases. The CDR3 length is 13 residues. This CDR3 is CASSRSTANTQYF. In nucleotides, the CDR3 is TGTGCCAGCAGTCGTTCCACTGCAAATACGCAGTATTTT.

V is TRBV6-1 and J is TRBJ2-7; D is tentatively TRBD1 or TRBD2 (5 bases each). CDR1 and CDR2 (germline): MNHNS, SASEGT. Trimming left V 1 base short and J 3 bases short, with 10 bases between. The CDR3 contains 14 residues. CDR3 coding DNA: TGTGCCAGCAGTGAAGGGGACGGCTTCTACGAGCAGTACGTC. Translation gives CASSEGDGFYEQYV.

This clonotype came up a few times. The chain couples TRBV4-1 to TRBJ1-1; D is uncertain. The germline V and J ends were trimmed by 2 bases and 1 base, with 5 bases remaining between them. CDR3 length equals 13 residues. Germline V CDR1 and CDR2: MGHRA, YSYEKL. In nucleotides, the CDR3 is TGCGCCAGCAGCCAAACTTCGAACACTGAAGCTTTCTTT. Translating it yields CASSQTSNTEAFF.

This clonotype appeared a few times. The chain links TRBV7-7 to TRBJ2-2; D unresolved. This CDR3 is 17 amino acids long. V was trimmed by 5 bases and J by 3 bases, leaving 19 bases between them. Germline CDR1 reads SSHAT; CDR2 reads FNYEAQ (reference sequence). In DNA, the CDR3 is TGTGCCAGCAGCCCCACCGCGGCCAACCCGGACACCGGGGAGCTGTTTTTT. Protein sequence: CASSPTAANPDTGELFF.